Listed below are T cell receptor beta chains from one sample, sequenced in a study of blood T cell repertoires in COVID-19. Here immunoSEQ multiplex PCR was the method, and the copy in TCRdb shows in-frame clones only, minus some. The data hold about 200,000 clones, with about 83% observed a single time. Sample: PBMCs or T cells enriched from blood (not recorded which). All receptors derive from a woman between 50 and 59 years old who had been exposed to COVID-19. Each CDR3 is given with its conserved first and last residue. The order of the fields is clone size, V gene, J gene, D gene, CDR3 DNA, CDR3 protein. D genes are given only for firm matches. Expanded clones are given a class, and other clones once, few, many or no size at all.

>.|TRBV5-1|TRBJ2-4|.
TGCGCCAGCAGCTTATCGCCAGGGGCCCCCATTCAGTACTTC
CASSLSPGAPIQYF
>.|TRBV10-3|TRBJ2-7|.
TGTGCCATCAAAGAGGGCTCCTACGAGCAGTACTTC
CAIKEGSYEQYF
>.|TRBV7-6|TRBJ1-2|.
TGTGCCAGCAGCTTAGGCCGAGGGTATGGCTACACCTTC
CASSLGRGYGYTF
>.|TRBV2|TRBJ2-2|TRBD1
TGTGCCAGCAGTGTTGCACAGGGGGCTAGCGGGGAGCTGTTTTTT
CASSVAQGASGELFF
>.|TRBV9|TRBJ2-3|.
TGTGCCAGCAGCGTAGGGGGGGGCCCCCCCACAGATACGCAGTATTTT
CASSVGGGPPTDTQYF
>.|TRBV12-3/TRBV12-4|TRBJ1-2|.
TGTGCCAGCAGTTCGGACATTACCTATGGCTACACCTTC
CASSSDITYGYTF
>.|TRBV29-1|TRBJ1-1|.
TGCAGCGTGAAGTACAGGTGGAACACTGAAGCTTTCTTT
CSVKYRWNTEAFF
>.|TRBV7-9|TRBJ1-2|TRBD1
TGTGCCAGCAGCCCCGGGACAGGGCTCCCTCTCTATGGCTACACCTTC
CASSPGTGLPLYGYTF
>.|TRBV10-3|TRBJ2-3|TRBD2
TGTGCCATCTCGTGGGGGGGACCAAGCACAGATACGCAGTATTTT
CAISWGGPSTDTQYF
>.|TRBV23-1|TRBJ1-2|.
TGCGCCAGCATGAAACCCCAGGGGCCGAATGGGGACTATGGCTACACCTTC
CASMKPQGPNGDYGYTF
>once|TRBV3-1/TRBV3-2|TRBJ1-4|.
TGTGCCAGCAGCCCCGGGACATCCCGGGCAAAACTGTTTTTT
CASSPGTSRAKLFF
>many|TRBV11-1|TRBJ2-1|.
TGTGCCAGCAGCTCTGCCTACAATGAGCAGTTCTTC
CASSSAYNEQFF
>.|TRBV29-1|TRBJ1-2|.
TGCAGCGTTACGGCAGGAATTCGCTACACCTTC
CSVTAGIRYTF
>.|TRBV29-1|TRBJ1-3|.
TGCAGCGTTGCTTTCGGAAACACCATATATTTT
CSVAFGNTIYF
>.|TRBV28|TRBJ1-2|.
TGTGCCAGCAGTTTACGGGAGGAGAATGGCTACACCTTC
CASSLREENGYTF
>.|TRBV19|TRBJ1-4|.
TGTGCCAGTAGCGGTCGGCCCGAGGGTAATGAAAAACTGTTTTTT
CASSGRPEGNEKLFF
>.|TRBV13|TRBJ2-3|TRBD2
TGTGCCAGCAGCTTAGGCCGCGGACTAGCGGGGACTACGCAGTATTTT
CASSLGRGLAGTTQYF
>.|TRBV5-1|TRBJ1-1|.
TGCGCCAGCAGCTCACGACGGGGAATGAACACTGAAGCTTTCTTT
CASSSRRGMNTEAFF
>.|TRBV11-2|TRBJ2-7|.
TGTGCCAGCAGCTTCGGGGCGGGGACCTACGAGCAGTACTTC
CASSFGAGTYEQYF
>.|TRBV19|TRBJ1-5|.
TGTGCCAGTAGTCCTCCCCATCAGCCCCAGCATTTT
CASSPPHQPQHF
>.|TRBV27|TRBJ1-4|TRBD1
TGTGCCAGCAGTCCAACATTCACAGGGGCTCAAATTGAAAAACTGTTTTTT
CASSPTFTGAQIEKLFF
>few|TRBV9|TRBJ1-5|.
TGTGCCAGCAGCGCGACAGACACTGGCAATCAGCCCCAGCATTTT
CASSATDTGNQPQHF
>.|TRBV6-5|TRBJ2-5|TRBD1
TGTGCCAGCATCCCGGGACAGAACATTAAGACCCAGTACTTC
CASIPGQNIKTQYF
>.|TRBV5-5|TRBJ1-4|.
TGTGCCAGCAGCTATGGACAGCCTTTAAATGAAAAACTGTTTTTT
CASSYGQPLNEKLFF
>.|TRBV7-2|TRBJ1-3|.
TGTGCCAGCAGCTTAGGAGGGGAGGGCTCTGGAAACACCATATATTTT
CASSLGGEGSGNTIYF
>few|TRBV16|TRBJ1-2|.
TGTGCCAGCAGCCAATATAGGACTGAAGAGGGCTACACCTTC
CASSQYRTEEGYTF
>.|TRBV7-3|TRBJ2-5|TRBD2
TGTGCCAGCAGTCGTAGCGGGGGGGCCGAGACCCAGTACTTC
CASSRSGGAETQYF
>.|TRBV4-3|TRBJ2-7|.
TGCGCCAGCAGCCAAGACACAGGGGGGGCCTACGAGCAGTACTTC
CASSQDTGGAYEQYF
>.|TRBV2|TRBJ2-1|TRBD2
TGTGCCAGCAGTCGGACTAGCGGGGGACATGAGCAGTTCTTC
CASSRTSGGHEQFF
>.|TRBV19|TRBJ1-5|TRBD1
TGTGCCAGTAGTATATCCGGGACAGGTAAAAATCAGCCCCAGCATTTT
CASSISGTGKNQPQHF
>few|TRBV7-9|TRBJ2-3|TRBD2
TGTGCCAGCAGTTTAAGCGGGGGGACAGATACGCAGTATTTT
CASSLSGGTDTQYF
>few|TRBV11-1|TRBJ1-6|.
TGTGCCAGCAGCTTGAACGGGAATTCACCCCTCCACTTT
CASSLNGNSPLHF
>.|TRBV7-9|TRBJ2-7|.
TGTGCCAGCAGCTTAGCGGCCTTCCCTCGCGAGCAGTACTTC
CASSLAAFPREQYF
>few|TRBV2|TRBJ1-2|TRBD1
TGTGCCAGCAGTACCGACAGGGGACGGGGCTACACCTTC
CASSTDRGRGYTF
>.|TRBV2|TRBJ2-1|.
TGTGCCAGCAGTGATAAGGGCAGGGTCCTGGTCAATGAGCAGTTCTTC
CASSDKGRVLVNEQFF
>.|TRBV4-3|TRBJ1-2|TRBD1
TGCGCCAGCAGCCTTAACAGGGGGCAGCTTGGCTACACCTTC
CASSLNRGQLGYTF
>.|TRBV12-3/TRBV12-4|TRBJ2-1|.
TGTGCCAGCAGTTTAAGGCAAAGACAGGAGCAGTTCTTC
CASSLRQRQEQFF